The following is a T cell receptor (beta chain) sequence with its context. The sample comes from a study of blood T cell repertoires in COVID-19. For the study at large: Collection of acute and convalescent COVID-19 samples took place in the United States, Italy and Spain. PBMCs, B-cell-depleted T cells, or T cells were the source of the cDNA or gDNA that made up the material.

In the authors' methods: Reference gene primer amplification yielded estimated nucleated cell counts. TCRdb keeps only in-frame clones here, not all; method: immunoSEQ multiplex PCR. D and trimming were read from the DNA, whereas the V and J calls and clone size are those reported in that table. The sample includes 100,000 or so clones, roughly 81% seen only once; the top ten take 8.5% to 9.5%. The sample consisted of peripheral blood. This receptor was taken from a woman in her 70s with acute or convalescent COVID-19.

This CDR3 reads CASSSILGQGLGANYGYTF. The DNA of the CDR3 is TGTGCCAGCAGCTCTATATTAGGACAGGGACTTGGGGCTAACTATGGCTACACCTTC. The V gene is TRBV11-2, the J gene TRBJ1-2, with TRBD1 matching 8 bases. CDR3 size: 19 residues. Germline assignment: CDR1 SGHAT and CDR2 FQNNGV. The V and J ends lost 4 bases and 0 bases, in that order; junction bases with no gene match: 16.